This is a list of T cell receptor beta chains from one sample in a study of STAT5B mutations in CD4+ large granular lymphocyte leukemia. Profiling relied on immunoSEQ multiplex PCR, and the TCRdb table lists in-frame clones only, not all of them. Among roughly 41,000 clones, about 80% were seen once, and the ten largest hold approximately 0.53%. Sequencing was carried out using CD4+ T cells from blood buffy coats. The receptors stem from a human donor in good health. Both conserved end residues are part of each CDR3. D genes are given only for firm matches. The listing skips clone size in some rows; elsewhere it reads once, few, many or a size class.

TRBJ2-7	TRBV2	NA	NA	CAGLRSSYEQYF	TGTGCCGGACTTAGGAGCTCCTACGAGCAGTACTTC
TRBJ1-5	TRBV6-6	NA	NA	CASSYGGPQHF	TGTGCCAGCAGTTACGGGGGGCCCCAGCATTTT
TRBJ1-1	TRBV5-4	few	NA	CASSHARGGNTEAFF	TGTGCCAGCAGCCACGCCAGGGGAGGGAACACTGAAGCTTTCTTT
TRBJ2-2	TRBV5-1	NA	NA	CASSLDSPTGELFF	TGCGCCAGCAGCTTGGACAGCCCCACCGGGGAGCTGTTTTTT
TRBJ1-5	TRBV29-1	NA	NA	CSVEIGGNQPQHF	TGCAGCGTTGAAATAGGGGGCAATCAGCCCCAGCATTTT
TRBJ2-5	TRBV9	NA	TRBD2	CASSVGGRGLQETQYF	TGTGCCAGCAGCGTAGGCGGGAGGGGCCTTCAAGAGACCCAGTACTTC
TRBJ2-1	TRBV5-4	NA	NA	CASSLNGQYNEQFF	TGTGCCAGCAGCTTGAACGGACAGTACAATGAGCAGTTCTTC
TRBJ2-7	TRBV7-2	NA	TRBD1	CASSLEHGTGILEQYF	TGTGCCAGCAGCTTAGAACACGGGACAGGGATCCTCGAGCAGTACTTC
TRBJ1-2	TRBV5-1	NA	TRBD1	CASSLRDRGPYGYTF	TGCGCCAGCAGCTTGCGGGACAGGGGACCCTATGGCTACACCTTC
TRBJ1-1	TRBV2	NA	NA	CAANGRARQGKNTEAFF	TGTGCCGCCAACGGAAGGGCTCGGCAGGGGAAGAACACTGAAGCTTTCTTT
TRBJ2-7	TRBV6-6	NA	TRBD2	CASSLAGGHEQYF	TGTGCCAGCAGCCTAGCGGGAGGACACGAGCAGTACTTC
TRBJ2-1	TRBV18	NA	NA	CASSPIAGPSYNEQFF	TGTGCCAGCTCACCAATAGCAGGTCCCTCCTACAATGAGCAGTTCTTC
TRBJ2-3	TRBV7-9	NA	TRBD1	CASSSDRGSTDTQYF	TGTGCCAGCAGCTCCGACAGGGGTTCGACAGATACGCAGTATTTT
TRBJ2-7	TRBV7-2	NA	TRBD2	CASSLVGGGADEQYF	TGTGCCAGCAGCTTAGTCGGCGGGGGGGCCGACGAGCAGTACTTC
TRBJ2-4	TRBV4-1	NA	TRBD1	CASSQAPGTGGTKNIQYF	TGCGCCAGCAGCCAAGCTCCCGGGACAGGGGGCACCAAAAACATTCAGTACTTC
TRBJ1-1	TRBV27	NA	NA	CASSWGGVNTEAFF	TGTGCCAGCAGTTGGGGGGGAGTGAACACTGAAGCTTTCTTT
TRBJ1-1	TRBV10-2	NA	NA	CASIADPNTEAFF	TGCGCCAGCATTGCGGACCCGAACACTGAAGCTTTCTTT
TRBJ2-7	TRBV14	NA	TRBD1	CASSQLDRGEQYF	TGTGCCAGCAGCCAGTTGGACAGGGGGGAGCAGTACTTC
TRBJ2-1	TRBV15	NA	TRBD2	CATSRVGGTSGGLYNEQFF	TGTGCCACCAGCAGGGTAGGGGGCACTAGCGGGGGGCTTTACAATGAGCAGTTCTTC
TRBJ1-2	TRBV5-1	NA	NA	CASGTTGSNYGYTF	TGCGCCAGCGGGACTACAGGGTCAAACTATGGCTACACCTTC
TRBJ2-5	TRBV10-2	NA	NA	CASSDWAGQETQYF	TGCGCCAGCAGTGATTGGGCGGGACAAGAGACCCAGTACTTC
TRBJ2-2	TRBV7-9	NA	NA	CASSVTTGFGTGELFF	TGTGCCAGCAGCGTCACAACAGGGTTCGGCACCGGGGAGCTGTTTTTT
TRBJ2-2	TRBV18	NA	NA	CASSPQQGSSNTGELFF	TGTGCCAGCTCACCACAGCAGGGGAGCTCGAACACCGGGGAGCTGTTTTTT
TRBJ2-5	TRBV5-1	NA	NA	CASSHPGIQETQYF	TGCGCCAGCAGCCACCCGGGCATCCAAGAGACCCAGTACTTC
TRBJ2-3	TRBV27	NA	NA	CASSSFHGGGAKTDTQYF	TGTGCCAGCAGTTCCTTCCACGGTGGAGGGGCTAAAACAGATACGCAGTATTTT
TRBJ2-2	TRBV11-3	NA	TRBD2	CASSPRTSGSGELFF	TGTGCCAGCAGCCCTCGGACTAGCGGGAGCGGGGAGCTGTTTTTT
TRBJ1-3	TRBV9	NA	NA	CASSIATGSGNTIYF	TGTGCCAGCAGCATAGCGACAGGCTCTGGAAACACCATATATTTT
TRBJ1-1	TRBV19	NA	NA	CASSMWGNTEAFF	TGTGCCAGTAGTATGTGGGGGAACACTGAAGCTTTCTTT
TRBJ1-4	TRBV28	few	NA	CASKSGGAGEKLFF	TGTGCCAGCAAGAGTGGAGGGGCCGGAGAAAAACTGTTTTTT
TRBJ1-2	TRBV29-1	NA	NA	CSAGDNYGYTF	TGCAGCGCTGGCGACAACTATGGCTACACCTTC
TRBJ1-2	TRBV5-1	NA	TRBD1	CASRPSGQGSVYGYTF	TGCGCCAGCAGACCCTCGGGACAGGGATCTGTCTATGGCTACACCTTC
TRBJ2-7	TRBV6-5	NA	TRBD1	CASYRTGGEQYF	TGTGCCAGCTATAGGACAGGGGGCGAGCAGTACTTC
TRBJ2-3	TRBV4-1	NA	NA	CASSLPRVGGRTDTQYF	TGCGCCAGCAGCCTCCCTCGGGTGGGAGGTCGGACAGATACGCAGTATTTT
TRBJ1-6	TRBV18	few	NA	CASTFRGNNSPLHF	TGTGCCAGCACCTTCCGGGGGAATAATTCACCCCTCCACTTT
TRBJ2-5	TRBV10-3	NA	NA	CAISEDLQETQYF	TGTGCCATCAGTGAGGACTTACAGGAGACCCAGTACTTC
TRBJ2-7	TRBV5-6	few	NA	CASSLAAGDSYEQYF	TGTGCCAGCAGCTTGGCCGCAGGGGACTCCTACGAGCAGTACTTC
TRBJ1-1	TRBV5-1	NA	NA	CASNFGMNTEAFF	TGCGCCAGCAACTTTGGGATGAACACTGAAGCTTTTTTT
TRBJ2-3	TRBV4-3	NA	TRBD2	CASSQVASGRLNTQYF	TGCGCCAGCAGCCAAGTGGCCAGCGGGAGATTAAATACGCAGTATTTT
TRBJ2-7	TRBV7-9	NA	TRBD2	CASSFTSGGPSNEQYF	TGTGCCAGCAGCTTCACTAGCGGGGGGCCCTCGAACGAGCAGTACTTC
TRBJ2-5	TRBV7-2	NA	TRBD2	CASSLAGLAGVGETQYF	TGTGCCAGCAGCTTAGCCGGACTAGCGGGAGTCGGAGAGACCCAGTACTTC
TRBJ2-3	TRBV7-9	few	NA	CASTPIADTQYF	TGTGCCAGCACCCCTATTGCAGATACGCAGTATTTT
TRBJ2-5	TRBV6-6	NA	NA	CASSYFMGNQETQYF	TGTGCCAGCAGTTACTTCATGGGGAACCAAGAGACCCAGTACTTC
TRBJ2-6	TRBV11-2	NA	NA	CASSLTTELWANVLTF	TGTGCCAGCAGCTTGACGACGGAGCTCTGGGCCAACGTCCTGACTTTC
TRBJ1-1	TRBV5-4	few	NA	CASSQEGGYTEAFF	TGTGCCAGCAGCCAGGAGGGGGGCTACACTGAAGCTTTCTTT
TRBJ2-7	TRBV10-3	NA	NA	CAISVAGSYEQYF	TGTGCCATCAGTGTCGCAGGCTCCTACGAGCAGTACTTC
TRBJ2-7	TRBV7-2	NA	TRBD1	CASSSGQGGEQYF	TGTGCCAGCAGCTCTGGACAGGGGGGCGAGCAGTACTTC
TRBJ2-3	TRBV5-1	once	TRBD2	CASSLGGRAETDTQYF	TGCGCCAGCAGCTTGGGCGGGAGGGCCGAAACAGATACGCAGTATTTT
TRBJ2-7	TRBV4-2	NA	NA	CASSQERTGQRVGYEQYF	TGTGCCAGCAGCCAAGAGAGAACGGGTCAGCGGGTTGGCTACGAGCAGTACTTC
TRBJ2-3	TRBV4-1	NA	NA	CASSTEGVGTQYF	TGCGCCAGCAGCACAGAAGGGGTCGGAACGCAGTATTTT
TRBJ2-4	TRBV5-1	once	TRBD2	CASRGDQNIQYF	TGCGCCAGTCGGGGGGACCAAAACATTCAGTACTTC
TRBJ2-7	TRBV6-1	NA	TRBD2	CASSEATGLTSGGWSYEQYF	TGTGCCAGCAGTGAAGCGACAGGGCTGACTAGCGGGGGGTGGTCCTACGAGCAGTACTTC
TRBJ2-6	TRBV7-2	NA	NA	CASSDLSGANVLTF	TGTGCCAGCAGCGACCTCTCTGGGGCCAACGTCCTGACTTTC
TRBJ2-6	TRBV19	NA	TRBD2	CASSRLVLGGRGANVLTF	TGTGCCAGTAGCCGATTGGTACTCGGGGGGAGAGGGGCCAACGTCCTGACTTTC